A selection of T cell receptor beta chains follows, all from one sample in a study of T-cell reconstitution after alpha-beta-depleted transplantation in children. Each CDR3 protein gets one entry after TCRdb re-called the PCR reads with MiXCR. The sample consists of about 540,000 distinct CDR3 sequences, around 17% of them appearing once. The sequences come from PBMCs from the stem cell graft donor, collected from the stem cell graft. Source of these receptors: a human donor who donated a stem cell graft to a child with acute lymphoblastic leukemia. The CDR3 runs from the conserved cysteine through the conserved F or W. A D gene is named only where the DNA matches it firmly. Size is stated for part of the rows, as once, few or many counts, or as a class when the clone is expanded.

>TRBV9|-|-|TRBJ1-1
CASSVVGRGQAFF
TGTGCCAGCAGCGTAGTGGGGCGCGGGCAAGCTTTCTTT
>TRBV4-1|TRBD1|-|TRBJ1-1
CASRDREGNTEAFF
TGCGCCAGCAGGGACAGGGAGGGAAACACTGAAGCTTTCTTT
>TRBV5-1|-|many|TRBJ1-2
CASSLGGNYGYTF
TGTGCCAGCAGTTTAGGAGGGAACTATGGCTACACCTTC
>TRBV19|TRBD2|-|TRBJ2-7
CASSEATSGEISSYEQYF
TGTGCCAGTAGCGAGGCGACTAGCGGGGAAATTAGCTCCTACGAGCAGTACTTC
>TRBV12-3/TRBV12-4|TRBD2|few|TRBJ2-1
CASSPLTSEYNEQFF
TGTGCCAGCAGCCCATTGACTAGCGAGTACAATGAGCAGTTCTTC
>TRBV7-8|-|-|TRBJ2-2
CASSLLDANTGQLFF
TGTGCCAGCAGTCTCCTTGATGCGAACACCGGGCAGCTGTTTTTT
>TRBV5-1|-|-|TRBJ2-1
CASSLARIDARNEQFF
TGCGCCAGCAGCTTGGCGAGGATAGACGCTAGGAATGAGCAGTTCTTC
>TRBV4-1|-|-|TRBJ2-1
CASSQDLTSPGNEQFF
TGCGCCAGCAGCCAAGATTTGACTTCACCCGGGAATGAGCAGTTCTTC
>TRBV5-1|-|few|TRBJ1-5
CAQVPGGQPQHF
TGCGCCCAAGTCCCAGGTGGTCAGCCCCAGCATTTT
>TRBV4-1|-|-|TRBJ1-5
CASSQVVSEQPQHF
TGCGCCAGCAGCCAAGTGGTTTCAGAACAGCCCCAGCATTTT
>TRBV4-1|-|-|TRBJ2-7
CASSLAEGRDEQYF
TGCGCCAGCAGCCTTGCGGAGGGACGGGACGAGCAGTACTTC
>TRBV5-5|TRBD2|few|TRBJ2-1
CASYLSSGPNEQFF
TGTGCCTCCTACCTCTCTAGCGGGCCCAATGAGCAGTTCTTC
>TRBV12-3/TRBV12-4|-|-|TRBJ2-7
CASSRTGYMDVQYF
TGTGCCAGCAGCCGCACAGGGTATATGGACGTGCAGTACTTC
>TRBV25-1|-|-|TRBJ1-1
CASSAWGEVESTEAFF
TGTGCCAGCAGTGCCTGGGGGGAGGTGGAGAGCACTGAAGCTTTCTTT
>TRBV10-3|TRBD1|few|TRBJ2-7
CAIGTVPSNEQYF
TGTGCCATCGGGACAGTTCCATCGAACGAGCAGTACTTC
>TRBV9|-|-|TRBJ2-3
CASSVLRREGTDTQYF
TGTGCCAGCAGCGTATTAAGAAGGGAAGGCACAGATACGCAGTATTTT
>TRBV27|-|few|TRBJ1-2
CASRGPRGGYTF
TGTGCCAGCAGGGGACCTAGAGGAGGCTACACCTTC
>TRBV20-1|-|few|TRBJ2-1
CSASGRLEQFF
TGCAGTGCCTCGGGGCGGCTTGAGCAGTTCTTC
>TRBV12-3/TRBV12-4|TRBD1|-|TRBJ1-5
CASSRDRVGQPQHF
TGTGCCAGCAGTAGAGACAGGGTAGGTCAGCCCCAGCATTTT
>TRBV5-1|-|few|TRBJ1-2
CASSFAGYYGYTF
TGCGCCAGCAGCTTCGCAGGGTACTATGGCTACACCTTC
>TRBV7-9|TRBD1|few|TRBJ1-2
CASSSYRDRGADF
TGTGCCAGCAGCTCTTACCGGGACAGGGGAGCCGACTTC
>TRBV12-3/TRBV12-4|TRBD2|-|TRBJ2-1
CASSLIAGENEQFF
TGTGCCAGCAGTTTAATAGCGGGAGAGAATGAGCAGTTCTTC
>TRBV4-2|TRBD2|few|TRBJ2-3
CASSQEPLAGGRTDTQYF
TGTGCCAGCAGCCAAGAACCCCTAGCGGGAGGGCGCACAGATACGCAGTATTTT
>TRBV4-2|TRBD1|-|TRBJ2-1
CASSQDILQGDEQFF
TGTGCCAGCAGCCAAGACATTCTGCAGGGGGATGAGCAGTTCTTC
>TRBV2|-|few|TRBJ2-3
CAGHLGDTQYF
TGTGCCGGACACCTTGGAGATACGCAGTATTTT
>TRBV20-1|-|-|TRBJ2-3
CSAKGSSTDTQYF
TGCAGTGCTAAGGGATCTAGCACAGATACGCAGTATTTT
>TRBV5-1|TRBD1|few|TRBJ1-6
CASSLEARGLSAPLHF
TGCGCCAGCAGCTTGGAGGCCAGGGGGCTATCGGCACCCCTCCACTTT
>TRBV7-9|-|-|TRBJ2-7
CASALYSSYEQYF
TGTGCCAGCGCCCTTTATAGCTCCTACGAGCAGTACTTC
>TRBV4-1|-|few|TRBJ2-7
CASSWTAASYEQYF
TGCGCCAGCTCCTGGACAGCGGCATCCTACGAGCAGTACTTC
>TRBV5-1|-|-|TRBJ2-7
CASSVDSIVYEQYF
TGCGCCAGCAGTGTGGACTCTATCGTCTACGAGCAGTACTTC
>TRBV5-5|-|many|TRBJ2-3
CASSLGGLSTDTQYF
TGTGCCAGCAGCTTGGGTGGGCTAAGCACAGATACGCAGTATTTT
>TRBV29-1|TRBD2|-|TRBJ2-1
CSVVPSGSYNEQFF
TGCAGCGTTGTACCTAGCGGCTCCTACAATGAGCAGTTCTTC
>TRBV7-8|TRBD2|-|TRBJ2-5
CASSPSGIVGETQYF
TGTGCCAGCAGCCCGAGCGGGATAGTAGGGGAGACCCAGTACTTC
>TRBV6-6|-|-|TRBJ1-2
CASGHSLRYGYTF
TGTGCCAGCGGTCACAGCCTTCGCTATGGCTACACCTTC
>TRBV20-1|-|-|TRBJ2-3
CSAPARAERADTRYF
TGCAGTGCCCCGGCTAGAGCGGAGAGGGCAGATACGCGGTATTTT
>TRBV6-6|-|few|TRBJ1-2
CASSSVGGYTF
TGTGCCAGCAGTTCTGTCGGGGGCTACACCTTC
>TRBV12-3/TRBV12-4|-|-|TRBJ1-5
CASSLSAAPDQPQHF
TGTGCCAGCAGTTTGTCTGCCGCCCCCGATCAGCCCCAGCATTTT
>TRBV27|-|few|TRBJ2-3
CASSFGVRTDTQYF
TGTGCCAGCAGTTTCGGGGTCCGCACAGATACGCAGTATTTT
>TRBV6-5|-|-|TRBJ2-2
CASSYSSRQVAGELFF
TGTGCCAGCAGTTACTCGAGTCGCCAGGTGGCCGGGGAGCTGTTTTTT
>TRBV5-1|-|-|TRBJ1-1
CASSPATSRAGLNTEAFF
TGCGCCAGCAGCCCCGCGACATCCCGTGCAGGGCTGAACACTGAAGCTTTCTTT
>TRBV27|TRBD2|few|TRBJ2-7
CASSLWASGYEQYF
TGTGCCAGCAGTTTATGGGCTAGCGGATACGAGCAGTACTTC
>TRBV7-9|-|-|TRBJ1-1
CASRSGTEPEAFF
TGTGCCAGCAGGAGCGGGACGGAACCTGAAGCTTTCTTT
>TRBV28|TRBD2|-|TRBJ2-7
CASRLGLALEQYF
TGTGCCAGCAGACTGGGACTAGCGCTCGAGCAGTACTTC
>TRBV27|-|once|TRBJ2-7
CASRLSGTYYEQYF
TGTGCCAGCAGGTTATCCGGGACTTACTACGAGCAGTACTTC
>TRBV27|-|few|TRBJ1-1
CASTPLVGADGPREAFF
TGTGCCAGCACCCCGTTGGTGGGGGCCGACGGACCCCGAGAAGCTTTCTTT